Below, one TCR beta chain is given with its context. Its antigen has not been determined. No per-base quality is available; no much larger clone lies one base away. This sample was included in a study of cytotoxic CD8 clonotypes in ibrutinib-treated CLL (dated by TCRdb to about 2021). Background for the entire study: The cohort included roughly 15 treatment-naive and roughly 10 relapsed/refractory patients; 17 were IGHV unmutated. Responses were partial in 24 patients and complete in 2; after median around 66 months follow-up, roughly 14 stayed in remission and some twelve progressed. Response samples were taken after a median of approximately a year on treatment, ranging from about 6 to 40 months. Cryopreserved peripheral blood mononuclear cells were obtained before treatment, at response, and at either sustained remission or disease progression. Longitudinal samples were available for about 30% of the roughly 90 trial participants. On average, each sample had some 260,000 productive templates and tens of thousands of productive rearrangements. Every remission and progressive disease sample was obtained while ibrutinib was still being received by the patients. Paper-wide results and their limitations: Clonality rose at ibrutinib response, remained stable during sustained remission, and dropped back toward baseline at progression. Sampling times were not matched between sustained-remission and progressing patients, and lymph node repertoires were not studied. Public clonotypes were rare and either shrank or stayed stable during treatment, and the rise in clonality at ibrutinib response reflected expansion of private clonotypes. At baseline, clonality was higher than in age-matched healthy donors and showed a strong correlation with circulating CD8+ T-cell counts.

The CDR3 starts with the cysteine, ends with the phenylalanine, and has 23 residues. Left in the record is the CDR3 DNA by itself, 69 bases read in frame from the first base. The time point label of this sample denotes: 12 months on ibrutinib. For TCR beta library preparation, roughly 2.1 micrograms of genomic DNA were isolated from cryopreserved PBMCs. Longitudinal blood samples from CLL patients on ibrutinib monotherapy underwent high-throughput TCR beta sequencing. The patients were enrolled in a single-center, open-label phase 2 trial of ibrutinib monotherapy. The goal of deep resolution MiSeq sequencing was a depth between 1 in 1 million and 1 in 200,000 T cells, and coverage averaged 10x per clonotype. The immunoSEQ hsTCRB Kit was used to generate TCR beta libraries. As for how the authors treated the data: Data were analyzed with ImmunoSEQ Data Assistant and ImmunoSEQ Analyzer, with V, D and J genes assigned per IMGT definitions. Clonality, which ranges from 0 to 1, was calculated by subtracting the normalized Shannon entropy of productive rearrangement frequencies from one. Public clonotype analysis was restricted to overrepresented clonotypes comprising at least 0.05% of each patient's repertoire. Approximately 14 age-matched healthy donor repertoires from immuneACCESS served as clonality controls. TCRdb retrieved this table from immuneACCESS and kept in-frame rearrangements only. Not all clones are present; in checked studies, unresolved V genes account for under half, and no reason is known for the remainder. V, J and clone size are those of that table, while D and trimming were read from the DNA. The sample table records over 150,000 clones; over 65% of these occur just once. The biggest ten clones account for over 2% of the sample.

Recombination joined TRBV21-1 with TRBJ1-1. TRBV21-1 is marked as a pseudogene. This receptor was identified in a human donor with chronic lymphocytic leukemia. This specimen consisted of PBMCs, obtained after 12 months of ibrutinib treatment. This receptor carries the CDR3 CASSIRPSGGWGPIIRMNTEAFF. The nucleotide sequence reads TGTGCCAGCAGCATAAGACCTTCAGGAGGGTGGGGGCCGATAATAAGAATGAACACTGAAGCTTTCTTT.